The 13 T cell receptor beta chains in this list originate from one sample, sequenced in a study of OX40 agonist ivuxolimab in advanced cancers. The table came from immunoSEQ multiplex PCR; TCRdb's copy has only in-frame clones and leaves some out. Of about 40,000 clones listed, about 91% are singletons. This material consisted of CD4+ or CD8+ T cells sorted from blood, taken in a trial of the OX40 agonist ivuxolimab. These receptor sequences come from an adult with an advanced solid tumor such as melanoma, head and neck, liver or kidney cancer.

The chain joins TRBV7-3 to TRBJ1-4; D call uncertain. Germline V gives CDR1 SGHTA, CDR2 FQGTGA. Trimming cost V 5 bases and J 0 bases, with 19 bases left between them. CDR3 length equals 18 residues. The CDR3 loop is CASSDNSFHLSTNEKLFF. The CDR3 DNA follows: TGTGCCAGCAGCGACAATAGTTTCCACCTTTCAACTAATGAAAAACTGTTTTTT.

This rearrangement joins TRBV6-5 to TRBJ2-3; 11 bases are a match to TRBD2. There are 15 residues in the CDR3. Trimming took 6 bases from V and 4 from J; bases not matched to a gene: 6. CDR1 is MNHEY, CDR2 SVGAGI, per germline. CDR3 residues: CASRLAGEAADTQYF. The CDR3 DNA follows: TGTGCCAGCAGACTAGCGGGAGAGGCTGCAGATACGCAGTATTTT.

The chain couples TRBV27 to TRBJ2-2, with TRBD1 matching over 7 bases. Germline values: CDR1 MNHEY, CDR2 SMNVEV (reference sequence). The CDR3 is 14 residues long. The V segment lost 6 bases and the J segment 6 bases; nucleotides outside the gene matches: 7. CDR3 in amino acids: CASRTGVGAGELFF. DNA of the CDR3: TGTGCCAGCAGAACAGGGGTAGGGGCCGGGGAGCTGTTTTTT.

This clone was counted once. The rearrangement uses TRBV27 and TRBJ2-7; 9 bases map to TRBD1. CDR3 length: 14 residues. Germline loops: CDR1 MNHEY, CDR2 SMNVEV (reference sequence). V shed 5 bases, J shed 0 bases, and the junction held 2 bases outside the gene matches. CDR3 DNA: TGTGCCAGCAGTGAGGGACAGGGCTCCTACGAGCAGTACTTC. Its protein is CASSEGQGSYEQYF.

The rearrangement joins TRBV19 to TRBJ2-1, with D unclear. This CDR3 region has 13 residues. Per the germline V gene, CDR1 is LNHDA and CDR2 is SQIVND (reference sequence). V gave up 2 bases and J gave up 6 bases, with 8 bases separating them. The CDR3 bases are TGTGCCAGTAGTATAAGTAGGTCCAATGAGCAGTTCTTC. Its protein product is CASSISRSNEQFF.

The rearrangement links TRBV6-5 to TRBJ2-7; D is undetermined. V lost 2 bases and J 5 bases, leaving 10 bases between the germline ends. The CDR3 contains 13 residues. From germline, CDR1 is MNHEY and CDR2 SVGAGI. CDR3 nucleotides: TGTGCCAGCAGTTACGTCTCCCGGAACGAGCAGTACTTC. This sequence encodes CASSYVSRNEQYF.

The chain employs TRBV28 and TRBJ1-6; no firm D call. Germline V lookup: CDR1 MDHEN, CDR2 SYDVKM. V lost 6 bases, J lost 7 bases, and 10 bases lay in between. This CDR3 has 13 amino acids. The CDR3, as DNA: TGTGCCAGCAGCCTACGAGGGAATTCACCCCTCCACTTT. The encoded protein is CASSLRGNSPLHF. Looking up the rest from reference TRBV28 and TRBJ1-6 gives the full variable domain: DVKVTQSSRYLVKRTGEKVFLECVQDMDHENMFWYRQDPGLGLRLIYFSYDVKMKEKGDIPEGYSVSREKKERFSLILESASTNQTSMYLCASSLRGNSPLHFGNGTRLTVT.

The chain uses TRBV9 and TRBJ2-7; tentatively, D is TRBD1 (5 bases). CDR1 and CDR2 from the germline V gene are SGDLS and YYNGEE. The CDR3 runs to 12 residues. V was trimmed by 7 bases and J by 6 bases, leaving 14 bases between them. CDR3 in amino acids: CASGLGVSEQYF. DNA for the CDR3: TGTGCCAGCGGGTTAGGGGTAAGCGAGCAGTACTTC.

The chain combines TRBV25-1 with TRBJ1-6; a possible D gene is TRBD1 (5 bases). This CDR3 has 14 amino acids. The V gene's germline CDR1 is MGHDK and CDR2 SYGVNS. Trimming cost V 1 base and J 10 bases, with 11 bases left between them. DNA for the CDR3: TGTGCCAGCAGTGAATGGGGCGCGCGATCACCCCTCCACTTT. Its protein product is CASSEWGARSPLHF.

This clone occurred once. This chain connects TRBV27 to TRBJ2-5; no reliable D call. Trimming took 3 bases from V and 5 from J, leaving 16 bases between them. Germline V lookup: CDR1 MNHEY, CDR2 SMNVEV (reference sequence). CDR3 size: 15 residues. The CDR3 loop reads CASSFLGYGVETQYF. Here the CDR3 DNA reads TGTGCCAGCAGTTTTTTAGGGTACGGTGTGGAGACCCAGTACTTC.

The CDR3 reads CASTLGTSGLNEQFF. CDR3 bases: TGTGCCAGTACCCTAGGGACTAGCGGACTAAATGAGCAGTTCTTC. The genes are TRBV19 and TRBJ2-1, with TRBD2 identical over 11 bases. Losses at the gene ends were 7 bases for V and 7 bases for J; bases not matched to a gene: 9. This CDR3 spans 15 amino acids. CDR1 is LNHDA, CDR2 SQIVND, per germline (reference sequence).

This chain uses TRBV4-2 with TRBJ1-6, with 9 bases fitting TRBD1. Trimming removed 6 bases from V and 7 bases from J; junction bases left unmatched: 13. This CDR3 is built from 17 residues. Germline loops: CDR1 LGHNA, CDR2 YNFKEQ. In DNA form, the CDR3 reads TGTGCCAGCAGGTCACCTTCCGGGACAGGGCCCAATTCACCCCTCCACTTT. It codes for CASRSPSGTGPNSPLHF.

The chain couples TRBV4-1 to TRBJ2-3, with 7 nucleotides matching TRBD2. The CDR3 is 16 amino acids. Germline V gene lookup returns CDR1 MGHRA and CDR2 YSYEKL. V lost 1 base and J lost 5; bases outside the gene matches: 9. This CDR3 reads CASSQVGGSWGDTQYF. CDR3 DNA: TGCGCCAGCAGCCAAGTCGGCGGGAGCTGGGGAGATACGCAGTATTTT.